Listed below are T cell receptor beta chains from one sample, sequenced in a study of blood T cell repertoires in COVID-19. The assay was immunoSEQ multiplex PCR, and TCRdb's table has in-frame clones only and misses some. The sample holds tens of thousands of clones, roughly 82% seen once. Sample: peripheral blood. The receptor set was obtained from an older woman with acute or convalescent COVID-19. The CDR3 runs from the conserved cysteine through the conserved F or W. A D gene is named only where the DNA matches it firmly. Clone size is not always given. Where it is, it says once, few, many or a class for expanded clones.

d_call clone_size j_call v_call cdr3_nt cdr3_aa
NA NA TRBJ1-2 TRBV6-5 TGTGCCAGCACCCTCCGAGGGGGGGGCTATGGCTACACCTTC CASTLRGGGYGYTF
NA once TRBJ1-1 TRBV7-6 TGTGCCAGCAGCTTAGAACTCCCGGGATACACTGAAGCTTTCTTT CASSLELPGYTEAFF
TRBD1 NA TRBJ2-7 TRBV6-5 TGTGCCAGCAGTTACCAGGGACAGGGGCCCTACGAGCAGTACTTC CASSYQGQGPYEQYF
TRBD2 NA TRBJ2-7 TRBV7-2 TGTGCCAGCAGCTCGACTAGCGGGGGGGCCTCCTACGAGCAGTACTTC CASSSTSGGASYEQYF
NA NA TRBJ2-2 TRBV6-5 TGTGCCAGCCTAGACAGACAAAACACCGGGGAGCTGTTTTTT CASLDRQNTGELFF
NA NA TRBJ2-2 TRBV6-5 TGTGCCAGCAAGGAGGGGGCTGACACCGGGGAGCTGTTTTTT CASKEGADTGELFF
NA NA TRBJ2-7 TRBV5-1 TGCGCCAGCAGCTTGGTTGGAGGAACCTACGAGCAGTACTTC CASSLVGGTYEQYF
NA few TRBJ2-7 TRBV7-9 TGTGCCAGCAGCCATGGGCCCGAGCAGTACTTC CASSHGPEQYF
TRBD1 once TRBJ1-6 TRBV7-7 TGTGCTAGCAGCTTAGTGAGAGGGACAGTCCAACCCCTCCACTTT CASSLVRGTVQPLHF
NA once TRBJ1-1 TRBV19 TGTGCCAGTAGTATAGGCAGGGTAGGAACGAGAGCTTTCTTT CASSIGRVGTRAFF
NA once TRBJ2-7 TRBV2 TGTGCCAGCAGTAGCCGTGGACAGTCCTACGAGCAGTACTTC CASSSRGQSYEQYF
NA NA TRBJ1-1 TRBV10-3 TGTGCCATCGGGGCGACAGACCCGGCTGAAGCTTTCTTT CAIGATDPAEAFF
TRBD1 NA TRBJ2-7 TRBV19 TGTGCCAGTAGTGCCGGGACAGCAGAAGAGCAGTACTTC CASSAGTAEEQYF
TRBD1 NA TRBJ2-7 TRBV5-1 TGCGCCAGCAGCTTTTTACCTCCCGGACAGGGCCCCTACGAGCAGTACTTC CASSFLPPGQGPYEQYF
TRBD1 NA TRBJ1-6 TRBV11-2 TGTGCCAGCAGCTTGGGACAGGGGGCTTCACCCCTCCACTTT CASSLGQGASPLHF
TRBD2 NA TRBJ2-1 TRBV9 TGTGCCAGCAGCTCAGTGGGGGGGGGACCGAATGAGCAGTTCTTC CASSSVGGGPNEQFF
TRBD1 NA TRBJ1-1 TRBV19 TGTGCCAGTAGCCAGGGGGTTATCACTGAAGCTTTCTTT CASSQGVITEAFF
NA NA TRBJ1-2 TRBV5-1 TGCGCCAGCAGCTTGGGGCAGGGACTTAACTATGGCTACACCTTC CASSLGQGLNYGYTF
NA NA TRBJ2-1 TRBV24-1 TGTGCCACCAGTGATTCTCTCGGGGTGTACAATGAGCAGTTCTTC CATSDSLGVYNEQFF
NA NA TRBJ1-6 TRBV18 TGTGCCAGCTCCTACGACAGGAATTCACCCCTCCACTTT CASSYDRNSPLHF
NA NA TRBJ2-3 TRBV3-1/TRBV3-2 TGTGCCAGCAGCCAAGAGGTAGCTCTAGCGTCCACAGATACGCAGTATTTT CASSQEVALASTDTQYF
NA NA TRBJ1-5 TRBV16 TGTGCCAGCAGCCAACGAGGACTGAACAATCAGCCCCAGCATTTT CASSQRGLNNQPQHF
NA NA TRBJ1-2 TRBV30 TGTGCCTGGAGTGGGGGGGTTAGATCCTATGGCTACACCTTC CAWSGGVRSYGYTF
TRBD1 NA TRBJ1-1 TRBV6-2/TRBV6-3 TGTGCCAGCAGTTTCGAAATTACAGGGGGCACTGAAGCTTTCTTT CASSFEITGGTEAFF
NA few TRBJ1-6 TRBV19 TGTGCCAGTACAGGGGAAGGCAATTCACCCCTCCACTTT CASTGEGNSPLHF
NA NA TRBJ2-5 TRBV2 TGTGCCAGCAGACGCGACTTCCAAGAGACCCAGTACTTC CASRRDFQETQYF